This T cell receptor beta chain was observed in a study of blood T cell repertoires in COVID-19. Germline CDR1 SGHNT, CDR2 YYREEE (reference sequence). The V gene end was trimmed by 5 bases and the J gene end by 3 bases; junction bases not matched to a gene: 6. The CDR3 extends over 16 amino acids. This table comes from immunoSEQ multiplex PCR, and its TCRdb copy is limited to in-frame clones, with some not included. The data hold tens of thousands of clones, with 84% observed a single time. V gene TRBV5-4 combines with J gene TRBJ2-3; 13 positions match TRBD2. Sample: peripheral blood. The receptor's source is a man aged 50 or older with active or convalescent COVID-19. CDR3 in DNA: TGTGCCAGCAGTGACCCGGGACTAGCGGGGACAGATACGCAGTATTTT. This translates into CASSDPGLAGTDTQYF.